The next 14 T cell receptor beta chains were all read from a single sample in a study of technical replicates of blood from a few donors. Sequenced by immunoSEQ multiplex PCR; TCRdb stores in-frame clones only, minus some. The sample lists approximately 13,000 clones; roughly 80% were seen once. Sequenced input: PBMCs. The source of these receptors is a human donor in good health.

The rearrangement uses TRBV15 and TRBJ1-5, with a possible D match to TRBD1 (5 bases). The CDR3 covers 19 residues. V was pared by 1 base and J by 5 bases, with 24 bases between. CDR1 and CDR2 from the germline V gene are LNHNV and YYDKDF (reference sequence). This CDR3 reads CATSRARSVRAGFYQPQHF. CDR3 sequence (DNA): TGTGCCACCAGCAGAGCCCGATCTGTTCGGGCAGGGTTTTATCAGCCCCAGCATTTT. The variable domain in full, completed from reference TRBV15 and TRBJ1-5, reads DAMVIQNPRYQVTQFGKPVTLSCSQTLNHNVMYWYQQKSSQAPKLLFHYYDKDFNNEADTPDNFQSRRPNTSFCFLDIRSPGLGDTAMYLCATSRARSVRAGFYQPQHFGDGTRLSIL.

The DNA of the CDR3 is TGTGCCAGCAGTGAGAGTAGCGGGAGGGCTGGTGAGCAGTTCTTC. Encoded protein: CASSESSGRAGEQFF. V and J are TRBV2 and TRBJ2-1, with 11 bases fitting TRBD2. This CDR3 is 15 amino acids long. V was clipped by 3 bases and J by 9 bases; unmatched bases: 7. Germline CDR1 is SNHLY and CDR2 is FYNNEI. The whole variable domain, filled in from reference TRBV2 and TRBJ2-1, reads EPEVTQTPSHQVTQMGQEVILRCVPISNHLYFYWYRQILGQKVEFLVSFYNNEISEKSEIFDDQFSVERPDGSNFTLKIRSTKLEDSAMYFCASSESSGRAGEQFFGPGTRLTVL.

This clone came up a few times. This chain joins TRBV7-9 and TRBJ2-7, with 8 positions matching TRBD2. Germline assignment: CDR1 SEHNR and CDR2 FQNEAQ (reference sequence). The CDR3 runs 14 residues. With 5 bases clipped from V and 3 bases from J, the junction kept 6 bases outside the gene matches. This CDR3 is CASSRSGSIYEQYF. The DNA of the CDR3 is TGTGCCAGCAGCCGAAGCGGGAGTATCTACGAGCAGTACTTC.

This rearrangement joins TRBV29-1 to TRBJ2-5; 9 positions agree with TRBD1. The V segment lost 8 bases and the J segment 4 bases; nucleotides outside the gene matches: 8. Looked up from germline, CDR1 is SQVTM and CDR2 is ANQGSEA. The CDR3 is 13 amino acids. CDR3 region: CSSREGQGETQYF. CDR3 bases: TGCAGCTCAAGAGAGGGACAGGGAGAGACCCAGTACTTC.

The V gene is TRBV19, the J gene TRBJ1-3; maybe TRBD1 (6 bases). Germline CDR1 LNHDA, CDR2 SQIVND (reference sequence). CDR3 length: 14 residues. The V gene lost 7 bases and the J gene lost 0 bases, with 10 bases spanning the gap. Here the CDR3 reads CASTPQGSGNTIYF. CDR3 sequence (DNA): TGTGCCAGTACCCCACAGGGCTCTGGAAACACCATATATTTT.

Only one count was recorded for this clone. The gene calls are TRBV6-1 and TRBJ2-2; maybe TRBD1 (6 bases). The V gene's germline CDR1 is MNHNS and CDR2 SASEGT. V was pared by 2 bases and J by 7 bases, with 14 bases between. This CDR3 comprises 15 residues. The CDR3 loop is CASSEIAGVGGELFF. The DNA of the CDR3 is TGTGCCAGCAGTGAAATTGCAGGGGTTGGCGGGGAGCTGTTTTTT.

The V call is TRBV7-2, the J call TRBJ2-1; D is possibly TRBD1 (6 bases). Germline assignment: CDR1 SGHTA and CDR2 FQGNSA. The CDR3 extends over 14 amino acids. V was cut by 3 bases and J by 7 bases, with 13 bases left in between. CDR3 residues: CASSFLLRGNEQFF. The CDR3 nucleotides read TGTGCCAGCAGCTTTTTACTGAGGGGGAATGAGCAGTTCTTC.

This clone was seen a single time. V is TRBV6-1 and J is TRBJ2-1, with a tentative D call TRBD2 (6 bases). V was trimmed by 4 bases and J by 6 bases, leaving 22 bases between them. The CDR3 has 17 amino acids. Germline values: CDR1 MNHNS, CDR2 SASEGT. This chain's CDR3 is CASSVPPRLGGVNEQFF. CDR3 bases: TGTGCCAGCAGTGTGCCCCCGAGACTAGGAGGCGTCAATGAGCAGTTCTTC.

CDR3 nucleotide sequence: TGTGCCAGCAGTCTCTCCGGGACAGGGGCTCCCTACGAGCAGTACTTC. Translated: CASSLSGTGAPYEQYF. The J gene is TRBJ2-7, the V gene TRBV28; TRBD1 matches 10 bases. The CDR3 runs to 16 residues. The V gene end was trimmed by 5 bases and the J gene end by 2 bases; junction bases not matched to a gene: 9. Germline-derived CDR1 and CDR2 are MDHEN and SYDVKM.

This sequence joins TRBV27 and TRBJ2-3; TRBD1 might be the D (5 bases). There are 13 residues in the CDR3. Per the germline V gene, CDR1 is MNHEY and CDR2 is SMNVEV (reference sequence). V lost 5 bases and J lost 1, with 7 bases in between. The CDR3 protein is CASSKTGTDTQYF. The CDR3, as DNA: TGTGCCAGCAGTAAGACAGGCACAGATACGCAGTATTTT.

The rearrangement links TRBV28 to TRBJ2-7; the D gene is possibly TRBD1 (6 bases). V was clipped by 7 bases and J by 2 bases, with 12 bases between them. Per the germline V gene, CDR1 is MDHEN and CDR2 is SYDVKM. This CDR3 comprises 13 residues. In nucleotides, the CDR3 is TGTGCCAGCACTAAACAGGGAACCTACGAGCAGTACTTC. Its translation is CASTKQGTYEQYF.

The chain's CDR3 is CAWGQGDVEKLFF. The CDR3 nucleotides read TGTGCCTGGGGGCAGGGGGATGTGGAAAAACTGTTTTTT. This chain connects TRBV30 to TRBJ1-4, with TRBD1 matching over 7 bases. The CDR3 extends over 13 amino acids. V was pared by 5 bases and J by 8 bases, with 8 bases of the junction left unmatched. The germline V gene encodes CDR1 GTSNPN and CDR2 SVGIG (reference sequence).

V gene TRBV7-9 combines with J gene TRBJ1-2; no firm D call. The CDR3 contains 12 residues. Germline V gene lookup returns CDR1 SEHNR and CDR2 FQNEAQ (reference sequence). V lost 4 bases, J lost 8 bases, and 11 bases lay in between. The CDR3 loop reads CASSSDFGGYTF. CDR3 coding DNA: TGTGCCAGCAGCTCGGACTTCGGGGGCTACACCTTC.

The rearrangement uses TRBV5-1 and TRBJ2-5; TRBD1 aligns across 11 bases. J lost 5 bases, V lost 4 bases, and 10 bases had no gene match. This CDR3 region has 16 residues. From germline, CDR1 is SGHRS and CDR2 YFSETQ. CDR3 region: CASSDGTGGLPETQYF. DNA for the CDR3: TGCGCCAGCAGCGACGGGACAGGGGGACTCCCGGAGACCCAGTACTTC.